This TCR beta chain was observed in a study of T-cell memory formation after mild COVID-19. Ten or more counts support this clonotype. Its target is not known. TCR alpha and TCR beta cDNA libraries carrying sample barcodes and UMIs were produced by 5'RACE using constant-segment primers. Each CDR3 protein is one row after TCRdb ran MiXCR on the 5' RACE reads. This table has about 240,000 distinct CDR3 sequences, 7.5% to 10% appearing once. Study-wide findings and caveats: Cross-reactive memory seemingly joined, as some responding clones were found in pre-infection memory. Nothing showed for sure that second-wave clones peaking on day 37 were SARS-CoV-2 specific. Contracting clones from day 15 to 85 had balanced CD4/CD8; later expanders favoured CD4+.

Germline V CDR1 and CDR2: MDHEN, SYDVKM. Trimming took 6 bases from V and 0 from J; bases not matched to a gene: 5. CDR3 length equals 15 residues. The V call is TRBV28, the J call TRBJ2-3, with 8 nucleotides matching TRBD2. The sequence came from a man aged 18 to 29 who had mild COVID-19 (a few samples of this study predate the infection). Cell type and time point are not known. Material: PBMCs or a T cell subset sorted from them (not recorded which). The CDR3 protein is CASSHQRGSTDTQYF. CDR3 coding DNA: TGTGCCAGCAGCCACCAGCGGGGGAGCACAGATACGCAGTATTTT.